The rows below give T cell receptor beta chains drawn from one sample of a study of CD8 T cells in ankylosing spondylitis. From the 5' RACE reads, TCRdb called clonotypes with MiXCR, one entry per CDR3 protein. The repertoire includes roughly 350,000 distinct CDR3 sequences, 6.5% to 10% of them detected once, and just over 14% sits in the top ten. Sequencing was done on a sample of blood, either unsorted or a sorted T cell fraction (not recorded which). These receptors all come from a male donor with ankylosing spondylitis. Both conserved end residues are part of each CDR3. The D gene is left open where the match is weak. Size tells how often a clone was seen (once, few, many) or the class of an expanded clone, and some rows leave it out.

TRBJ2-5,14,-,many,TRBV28,CASSPRSVQETQYF,TGTGCCAGCAGTCCCAGGAGCGTTCAAGAGACCCAGTACTTC
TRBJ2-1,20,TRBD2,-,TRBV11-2,CASSLDSGTSGSIIPNEQFF,TGTGCCAGCAGCTTAGATAGCGGGACTAGCGGGAGTATCATCCCCAATGAGCAGTTCTTC
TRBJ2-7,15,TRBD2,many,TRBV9,CASSAGTTSSYEQYF,TGTGCCAGCAGCGCCGGGACTACGAGCTCCTACGAGCAGTACTTC
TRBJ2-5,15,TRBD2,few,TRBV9,CASRSWTSGQETQYF,TGTGCCAGCAGGTCTTGGACTAGCGGGCAAGAGACCCAGTACTTC
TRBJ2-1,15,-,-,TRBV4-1,CASSQPWDSYNEQFF,TGCGCCAGCAGCCAACCCTGGGACTCGTACAATGAGCAGTTCTTC
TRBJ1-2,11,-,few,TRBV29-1,CSVRRSDRYTF,TGCAGCGTTCGACGGTCCGATCGCTACACCTTC
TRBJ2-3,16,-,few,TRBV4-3,CASSQWGAGSTDTQYF,TGCGCCAGCAGCCAATGGGGCGCAGGGAGCACAGATACGCAGTATTTT
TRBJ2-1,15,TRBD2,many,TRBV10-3,CAISEASGSLNEQFF,TGTGCCATCAGTGAGGCCAGCGGGAGCCTGAATGAGCAGTTCTTC
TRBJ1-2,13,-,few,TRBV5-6,CASSTRSGYGYTF,TGTGCCAGCAGCACACGTTCGGGCTATGGCTACACCTTC
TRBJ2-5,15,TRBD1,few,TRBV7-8,CASSDRDRGEETQYF,TGTGCCAGCAGCGACCGGGACAGGGGAGAAGAGACCCAGTACTTC
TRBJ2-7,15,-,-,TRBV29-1,CSVESGTPSSCEQYF,TGCAGCGTTGAGTCCGGGACTCCTAGCTCCTGCGAGCAGTACTTC
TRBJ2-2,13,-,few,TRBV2,CASTVINTGELFF,TGTGCCAGCACCGTAATAAACACCGGGGAGCTGTTTTTT
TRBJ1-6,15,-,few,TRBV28,CASSVVVSYNSPLHF,TGTGCCAGCAGTGTTGTTGTATCCTATAATTCACCCCTCCACTTT
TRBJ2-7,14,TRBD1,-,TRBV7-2,CASSSAGQGYEQYF,TGTGCCAGCAGCTCTGCGGGACAGGGGTACGAGCAGTACTTC
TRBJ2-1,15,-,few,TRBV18,CASSQPGTGYNEQFF,TGTGCCAGCTCACAACCCGGGACGGGGTACAATGAGCAGTTCTTC
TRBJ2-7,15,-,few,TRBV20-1,CSARDLRQVTYEQYF,TGCAGTGCTAGAGACCTCAGACAGGTCACCTACGAGCAGTACTTC
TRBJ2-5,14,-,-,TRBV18,CASSPEGTVETQYF,TGTGCCAGCTCACCGGAGGGGACGGTGGAGACCCAGTACTTC
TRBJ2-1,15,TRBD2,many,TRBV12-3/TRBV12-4,CASSLLAPTYNEQFF,TGTGCCAGCAGCCTACTAGCGCCCACTTACAATGAGCAGTTCTTC
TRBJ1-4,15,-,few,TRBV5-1,CASSLEAGINEKLFF,TGCGCCAGCAGCTTGGAGGCGGGGATTAATGAAAAACTGTTTTTT
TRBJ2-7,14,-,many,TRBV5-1,CASSLGPSSYEQYF,TGCGCCAGCAGCTTGGGGCCGAGCTCCTACGAGCAGTACTTC
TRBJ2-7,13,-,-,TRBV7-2,CASSFPAIYEQYF,TGTGCCAGCAGCTTCCCAGCGATCTACGAGCAGTACTTC
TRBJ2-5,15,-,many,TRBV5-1,CASSLDAGTGETQYF,TGCGCCAGCAGCTTGGACGCCGGGACCGGCGAGACCCAGTACTTC
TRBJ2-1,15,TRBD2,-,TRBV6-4,CASSVVAGTFNEQFF,TGTGCCAGCAGTGTAGTAGCGGGAACCTTCAATGAGCAGTTCTTC
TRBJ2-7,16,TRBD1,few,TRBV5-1,CASSLGGQGAPYEQYF,TGCGCCAGCAGCTTAGGGGGACAGGGGGCCCCCTACGAGCAGTACTTC
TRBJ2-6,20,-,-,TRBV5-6,CASGTIGTPHLSSGANVLTF,TGTGCCAGCGGCACTATAGGGACTCCTCACTTAAGCTCTGGGGCCAACGTCCTGACTTTC
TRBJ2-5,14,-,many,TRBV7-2,CASSAGLTQETQYF,TGTGCCAGCAGCGCGGGACTGACTCAAGAGACCCAGTACTTC
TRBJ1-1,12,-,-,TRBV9,CASSPWASEAFF,TGTGCCAGCAGTCCGTGGGCGTCTGAAGCTTTCTTT
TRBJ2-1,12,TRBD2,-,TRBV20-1,CSATREGNEQFF,TGCAGTGCTACAAGGGAGGGGAATGAGCAGTTCTTC
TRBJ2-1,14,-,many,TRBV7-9,CASQLHRKVDEQFF,TGTGCCAGCCAGCTCCACAGAAAAGTCGATGAGCAGTTCTTC
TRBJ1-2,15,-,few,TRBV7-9,CASSLLRTEDYGYTF,TGTGCCAGCAGCTTACTCCGGACGGAGGACTATGGCTACACCTTC
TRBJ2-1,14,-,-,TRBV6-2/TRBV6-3,CASSRTKLYNEQFF,TGTGCCAGCAGTCGGACAAAACTGTACAATGAGCAGTTCTTC
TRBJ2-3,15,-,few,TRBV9,CASSQSTTSTDTQYF,TGTGCCAGCAGCCAATCCACAACTAGCACAGATACGCAGTATTTT
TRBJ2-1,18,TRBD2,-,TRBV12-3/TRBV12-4,CASSPVHLGTNSYNEQFF,TGTGCCAGCAGTCCTGTTCACCTCGGGACTAACTCCTACAATGAGCAGTTCTTC
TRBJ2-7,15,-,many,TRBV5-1,CASSLTLQTSYEQYF,TGCGCCAGCAGCTTAACTTTACAGACTTCCTACGAGCAGTACTTC
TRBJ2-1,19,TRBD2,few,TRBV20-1,CSAPISGTIGWNSYNEQFF,TGCAGTGCACCTATTAGCGGGACGATCGGATGGAACTCCTACAATGAGCAGTTCTTC
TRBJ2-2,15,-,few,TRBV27,CASSLRTPNTGELFF,TGTGCCAGCAGTTTACGAACCCCGAACACCGGGGAGCTGTTTTTT
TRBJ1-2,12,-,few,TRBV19,CASSWTTGGYTF,TGTGCCAGTAGTTGGACGACGGGGGGCTACACCTTC
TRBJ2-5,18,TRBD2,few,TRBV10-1,CASSDSGRALSNQETQYF,TGCGCCAGCAGTGACAGCGGGAGGGCCCTCTCCAACCAAGAGACCCAGTACTTC
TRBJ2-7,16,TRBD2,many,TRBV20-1,CSLITGTSGPPYEQYF,TGCAGTCTAATAACCGGGACTAGCGGTCCGCCCTACGAGCAGTACTTC
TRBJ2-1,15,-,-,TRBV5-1,CASSLEGFSPNEQFF,TGCGCCAGCAGCTTGGAAGGGTTCTCCCCCAATGAGCAGTTCTTC
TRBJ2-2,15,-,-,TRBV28,CASTLTGPDTGELFF,TGTGCCAGCACCCTTACCGGGCCAGACACCGGGGAGCTGTTTTTT
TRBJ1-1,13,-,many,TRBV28,CASRARVMAEAFF,TGTGCCAGCAGAGCCAGGGTAATGGCTGAAGCTTTCTTT
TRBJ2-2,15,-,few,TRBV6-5,CASSYLGVNTGELFF,TGTGCCAGCAGTTACCTCGGAGTAAACACCGGGGAGCTGTTTTTT
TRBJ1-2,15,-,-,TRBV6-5,CASSYSGWQYYGYTF,TGTGCCAGCAGTTACTCAGGGTGGCAGTACTATGGCTACACCTTC
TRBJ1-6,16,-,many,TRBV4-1,CASSQDRDSRGSPLHF,TGCGCCAGCAGCCAAGATCGCGACTCGCGGGGATCACCCCTCCACTTT
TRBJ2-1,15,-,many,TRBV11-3,CASSLGGLFYNEQFF,TGTGCCAGCAGCTTAGGTGGACTATTCTACAATGAGCAGTTCTTC
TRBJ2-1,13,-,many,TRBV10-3,CAISGGTDNEQFF,TGTGCCATCAGTGGCGGGACAGACAATGAGCAGTTCTTC
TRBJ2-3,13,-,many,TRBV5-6,CASSLSFGDTQYF,TGTGCCAGCAGCTTGTCTTTTGGAGATACGCAGTATTTT
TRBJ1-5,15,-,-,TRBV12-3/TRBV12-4,CASSLRGGDNQPQHF,TGTGCCAGCAGTTTACGAGGGGGAGACAATCAGCCCCAGCATTTT
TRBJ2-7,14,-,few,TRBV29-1,CSVPNRDGAYEQYF,TGCAGCGTTCCCAACCGGGACGGAGCCTACGAGCAGTACTTC
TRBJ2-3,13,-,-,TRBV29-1,CSVRALGVDTQYF,TGCAGCGTCAGGGCCCTAGGGGTGGATACGCAGTATTTT
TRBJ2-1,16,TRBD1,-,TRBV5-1,CASSLSRGTGGFEQFF,TGCGCCAGCAGCTTGAGTCGAGGGACAGGGGGTTTTGAGCAGTTCTTC
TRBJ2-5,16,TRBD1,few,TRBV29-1,CSGLGFLRDSQETQYF,TGCAGCGGTTTGGGATTTCTTCGGGACAGCCAAGAGACCCAGTACTTC
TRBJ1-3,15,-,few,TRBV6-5,CASSYDSSSGNTIYF,TGTGCCAGCAGTTACGACAGCAGCTCTGGAAACACCATATATTTT